What follows are 11 T cell receptor beta chains derived from one specimen sequenced in a study of blood T cell repertoires in COVID-19. Method: immunoSEQ multiplex PCR; TCRdb's copy keeps in-frame clones and lacks some. The sample contains about 170,000 clones, around 92% of which appear only once. Sequencing was done on a sample of peripheral blood. These receptors all stem from a man aged 30 to 39 with COVID-19, enrolled during active disease.

The J gene is TRBJ2-5, the V gene TRBV7-9, with D possibly TRBD1 on 6 matching bases. From germline, CDR1 is SEHNR and CDR2 FQNEAQ (reference sequence). CDR3 length equals 17 residues. V was pared by 0 bases and J by 4 bases, with 18 bases between. CDR3 protein: CASSLAFGQGFGETQYF. CDR3 in DNA: TGTGCCAGCAGCTTAGCTTTCGGGCAGGGGTTCGGAGAGACCCAGTACTTC.

The gene calls are TRBV2 and TRBJ1-2; D not certain. Germline V lookup: CDR1 SNHLY, CDR2 FYNNEI. The CDR3 runs to 12 residues. V lost 8 bases, J lost 1 base, and 8 bases lay in between. CDR3 loop: CASAVFNYGYTF. The CDR3 nucleotides read TGTGCCAGCGCGGTCTTTAACTATGGCTACACCTTC.

The chain recombines TRBV5-1 with TRBJ1-1; 7 positions match TRBD1. Germline assignment: CDR1 SGHRS and CDR2 YFSETQ. Trimming cost V 0 bases and J 0 bases; bases outside gene matches: 8. This CDR3 comprises 17 residues. CDR3 bases: TGCGCCAGCAGCTTGGTCGGACGACAGGGAGTGAACACTGAAGCTTTCTTT. Translated, it gives CASSLVGRQGVNTEAFF.

V usage is TRBV24-1 and J usage is TRBJ1-1, with 10 bases lining up with TRBD1. V shed 4 bases and J 11 bases; nucleotides not matched to a gene: 9. The CDR3 covers 14 residues. From germline, CDR1 is KGHDR and CDR2 SFDVKD. CDR3 loop: CATSDPGQGKGAFF. CDR3 coding DNA: TGTGCCACCAGTGACCCGGGACAGGGGAAGGGGGCTTTCTTT.

The chain links TRBV19 to TRBJ2-7; weak D call: TRBD1 (6 bases). The CDR3 is 14 residues long. Germline V gene lookup returns CDR1 LNHDA and CDR2 SQIVND (reference sequence). Between the trimmed V and J ends, which lost 5 bases and 0 bases, there was a span of 11 bases. The CDR3 DNA follows: TGTGCCAGTAGTTTCCGGGACATCTCCTACGAGCAGTACTTC. Residues: CASSFRDISYEQYF. Full variable domain (missing parts from reference TRBV19 and TRBJ2-7): DGGITQSPKYLFRKEGQNVTLSCEQNLNHDAMYWYRQDPGQGLRLIYYSQIVNDFQKGDIAEGYSVSREKKESFPLTVTSAQKNPTAFYLCASSFRDISYEQYFGPGTRLTVT.

The V and J genes are TRBV9 and TRBJ2-5, with 8 bases lining up with TRBD2. CDR3 length: 16 amino acids. V dropped 4 bases and J dropped 2; count of bases not matched to a gene: 10. Germline V gene data show CDR1 as SGDLS and CDR2 as YYNGEE. CDR3 protein: CASSQRGSAGQETQYF. The CDR3 region has the DNA TGTGCCAGCAGCCAGCGGGGGAGCGCGGGACAAGAGACCCAGTACTTC.

V and J are TRBV5-6 and TRBJ1-1; maybe TRBD1 (5 bases). Germline CDR1 reads SGHDT; CDR2 reads YYEEEE. The V end lost 4 bases, the J end lost 5 bases, and 18 bases lay between the germline ends. The CDR3 has 15 amino acids. The CDR3 nucleotides read TGTGCCAGCAGCCCAGGAATGTATCGGGGGACTGAAGCTTTCTTT. Translation gives CASSPGMYRGTEAFF.

The chain couples TRBV29-1 to TRBJ1-4, with D hard to call. Germline loops: CDR1 SQVTM, CDR2 ANQGSEA. CDR3 length: 11 residues. V shed 7 bases and J shed 7 bases, with 10 bases lying between them. CDR3 protein: CSGGVGEKLFF. The DNA for the CDR3 is TGCAGCGGGGGAGTCGGTGAAAAACTGTTTTTT. The variable domain in full, completed from reference TRBV29-1 and TRBJ1-4, reads SAVISQKPSRDICQRGTSLTIQCQVDSQVTMMFWYRQQPGQSLTLIATANQGSEATYESGFVIDKFPISRPNLTFSTLTVSNMSPEDSSIYLCSGGVGEKLFFGSGTQLSVL.

J is TRBJ2-7 and V is TRBV4-2; D is possibly TRBD1 (6 bases). Trimming shortened V by 4 bases and J by 3 bases, and 22 bases separated the two germline ends. The CDR3 is 17 amino acids. Germline-derived CDR1 and CDR2 are LGHNA and YNFKEQ. DNA of the CDR3: TGTGCCAGCAGCCCCCGCAGTGGGCCAGGGGTCGTCTACGAGCAGTACTTC. It encodes CASSPRSGPGVVYEQYF.

The chain links TRBV27 to TRBJ2-7, with 10 bases aligning to TRBD2. The CDR3 has 13 residues. The V segment lost 4 bases and the J segment 5 bases; nucleotides outside the gene matches: 2. Germline CDR1 reads MNHEY; CDR2 reads SMNVEV (reference sequence). The DNA for the CDR3 is TGTGCCAGCAGTTGGACTAGCGGCCACGAGCAGTACTTC. Amino acid sequence: CASSWTSGHEQYF.

The chain combines TRBV7-3 with TRBJ2-2, with 10 positions matching TRBD1. Per the germline V gene, CDR1 is SGHTA and CDR2 is FQGTGA. CDR3 size: 15 residues. After removal of 5 bases from V and 3 bases from J, the junction contained 3 bases not matched to a gene. The CDR3 DNA reads TGTGCCAGCAGCCCCGGGACAGGGGACACCGGGGAGCTGTTTTTT. It translates to CASSPGTGDTGELFF.